The 31 T cell receptor beta chains below all came from one sample that was sequenced in a study of early T cells in non-severe SARS-CoV-2 infection. TCRdb reprocessed the 5' RACE reads via MiXCR and lists one record per CDR3 protein. The sample shows 20,000 to 25,000 distinct CDR3 sequences, approximately 4.4% of them seen only once. Sequenced sample: whole blood. The receptor source for this set is an adult who was a healthcare worker with PCR-confirmed SARS-CoV-2 infection or an uninfected control (not recorded which).

This clonotype occurred a few times. CDR3 DNA: TGTGCCAGCAGTGTGCGGCTAGCTATAGATACGCAGTATTTT. Amino acid sequence: CASSVRLAIDTQYF. This rearrangement joins TRBV2 to TRBJ2-3; TRBD2 is a possible D gene (5 bases). Germline V gene lookup returns CDR1 SNHLY and CDR2 FYNNEI. CDR3 size: 14 residues. Trimming took off 4 bases at V and 5 bases at J, with 13 bases between the two ends.

This clonotype was observed many times. The chain uses TRBV5-1 and TRBJ1-1, with D perhaps matching TRBD1 (5 bases). V was cut by 2 bases and J by 0 bases, with 8 bases left in between. CDR3 length equals 14 residues. Germline values: CDR1 SGHRS, CDR2 YFSETQ. The CDR3 region is CASSFDSMNTEAFF. For the CDR3, the DNA is TGCGCCAGCAGCTTCGACAGCATGAACACTGAAGCTTTCTTT.

The sample holds a few counts of this clonotype. The gene calls are TRBV7-9 and TRBJ2-3; a weak D match, TRBD2 (6 bases). The germline V and J ends were trimmed by 2 bases and 3 bases, with 15 bases remaining between them. This CDR3 is built from 16 residues. From germline, CDR1 is SEHNR and CDR2 FQNEAQ (reference sequence). CDR3: CASSLRGTGPTDTQYF. The CDR3, as DNA: TGTGCCAGCAGCTTAAGAGGGACTGGGCCGACAGATACGCAGTATTTT.

In this sample, this clonotype turned up many times. J is TRBJ2-1 and V is TRBV29-1; 7 positions agree with TRBD1. The V gene's germline CDR1 is SQVTM and CDR2 ANQGSEA. V lost 7 bases to trimming and J lost 8 bases; unmatched junction nucleotides: 8. There are 12 residues in the CDR3. The chain's CDR3 is CSARTGAHEQFF. For the CDR3, the DNA is TGCAGCGCTCGTACAGGGGCCCATGAGCAGTTCTTC.

This clonotype was seen repeatedly, ten times or more. The chain joins TRBV5-4 to TRBJ2-3; D unclear. Germline V CDR1 and CDR2: SGHNT, YYREEE (reference sequence). Trimming removed 0 bases at V and 1 base at J, with 9 bases between. The CDR3 is made up of 15 amino acids. The CDR3 sequence: CASSLVVGRTDTQYF. As DNA, the CDR3 is TGTGCCAGCAGCTTGGTTGTCGGACGCACAGATACGCAGTATTTT.

The chain carries TRBV7-8 and TRBJ2-3; 13 nucleotides agree with TRBD2. The V gene end was trimmed by 1 base and the J gene end by 2 bases; junction bases not matched to a gene: 12. From germline, CDR1 is SGHVS and CDR2 FQNEAQ. This CDR3 spans 20 amino acids. The CDR3 DNA reads as TGTGCCAGCAGCTTAGAACAGGCAGGACTAGCGGGGGCCTACACAGATACGCAGTATTTT. Protein: CASSLEQAGLAGAYTDTQYF.

In this sample, this clonotype turned up many times. J is TRBJ2-7 and V is TRBV4-1; D is unclear. V lost 4 bases to trimming and J lost 2 bases, with 12 bases between them. From germline, CDR1 is MGHRA and CDR2 YSYEKL. The CDR3 runs to 14 residues. The CDR3 is CASSPAGTTYEQYF. Written as DNA, the CDR3 is TGCGCCAGCAGCCCGGCAGGAACAACCTACGAGCAGTACTTC.

This clonotype was seen repeatedly, ten times or more. This chain connects TRBV20-1 to TRBJ2-2; D possibly corresponds to TRBD2 (5 bases). V lost 5 bases, J lost 2 bases, and 9 bases lay in between. The germline V gene encodes CDR1 DFQATT and CDR2 SNEGSKA (reference sequence). The CDR3 loop spans 13 amino acids. DNA of the CDR3: TGCAGTGCTCGCGAGGGAAACACCGGGGAGCTGTTTTTT. Translating gives CSAREGNTGELFF.

The chain has TRBV6-2 or TRBV6-3 and TRBJ1-5; 7 bases agree with TRBD1. The J segment lost 4 bases and the V segment lost 5 bases, leaving 2 bases of the junction unmatched. The CDR3 totals 13 residues. Germline V lookup: CDR1 MNHEY, CDR2 SVGEGT. The CDR3 region is CASSQGGNQPQHF. Written as DNA, the CDR3 is TGTGCCAGCAGTCAGGGGGGGAATCAGCCCCAGCATTTT.

This clonotype has a count of ten or more. The gene calls are TRBV20-1 and TRBJ2-7; D is undetermined. Trimming shortened V by 7 bases and J by 2 bases, and 9 bases separated the two germline ends. The CDR3 sequence is 11 residues long. Germline V gene sequence: CDR1 DFQATT, CDR2 SNEGSKA (reference sequence). The CDR3 reads CSGGRTYEQYF. In DNA form, the CDR3 reads TGCAGTGGCGGAAGGACCTACGAGCAGTACTTC.

The chain joins TRBV9 to TRBJ1-6; D ambiguous. The CDR3 sequence is 13 residues long. Looked up from germline, CDR1 is SGDLS and CDR2 is YYNGEE. V was clipped by 0 bases and J by 7 bases, with 5 bases between them. CDR3 protein: CASSVEPNSPLHF. Here the CDR3 DNA reads TGTGCCAGCAGCGTAGAGCCCAATTCACCCCTCCACTTT.

This clonotype was picked up many times. As DNA, the CDR3 is TGTGCCAGCAGCGTAGAGAACACTGAAGCTTTCTTT. Amino acids: CASSVENTEAFF. This rearrangement joins TRBV7-9 to TRBJ1-1; D call uncertain. The CDR3 is made up of 12 amino acids. Per the germline V gene, CDR1 is SEHNR and CDR2 is FQNEAQ (reference sequence). Between the trimmed V and J ends, which lost 5 bases and 1 base, there was a span of 5 bases.

There are many counts of this clonotype. Here the CDR3 DNA reads TGCGCCAGCAGCTTCCAACCTAGCGGCTCCTACAATGAGCAGTTCTTC. Residues: CASSFQPSGSYNEQFF. The chain has TRBV5-1 and TRBJ2-1; 7 bases align to TRBD2. Germline V gives CDR1 SGHRS, CDR2 YFSETQ. The CDR3 totals 16 residues. V gave up 2 bases and J gave up 0 bases; unmatched junction bases: 5.

This clonotype has a count of ten or more. The rearrangement uses TRBV4-2 and TRBJ2-2, with 10 bases identical to TRBD2. Germline CDR1 LGHNA, CDR2 YNFKEQ. This CDR3 region has 16 residues. V shed 3 bases, J shed 5 bases, and the junction held 6 bases outside the gene matches. DNA of the CDR3: TGTGCCAGCAGCCAGGGGTTAGCGGGAGGAACCGGGGAGCTGTTTTTT. Translating gives CASSQGLAGGTGELFF.

Judged by abundance, this clonotype is medium-sized. The V call is TRBV7-3, the J call TRBJ2-1, with TRBD1 matching 10 bases. The CDR3 runs to 14 residues. Germline V gene data show CDR1 as SGHTA and CDR2 as FQGTGA. V lost 4 bases and J lost 5; bases outside the gene matches: 2. The CDR3 DNA follows: TGTGCCAGCAGCTCGGGACAGGGGCACAATGAGCAGTTCTTC. Translated: CASSSGQGHNEQFF.

This clonotype is medium-sized by share. V is TRBV3-1 and J is TRBJ1-2, with 8 bases aligning to TRBD1. The CDR3 is 16 residues long. Germline V gives CDR1 LGHDT, CDR2 YNNKEL (reference sequence). With 8 bases clipped from V and 4 bases from J, the junction kept 15 bases outside the gene matches. CDR3 protein: CASGGRFGQGPYGYTF. In nucleotides, the CDR3 is TGTGCCAGCGGGGGGCGGTTTGGACAGGGACCCTATGGCTACACCTTC.

This clonotype was recorded many times. This chain connects TRBV5-4 to TRBJ2-6; 11 nucleotides align to TRBD2. V was pared by 1 base and J by 0 bases, with 3 bases of the junction left unmatched. CDR3 length: 18 residues. Germline lookup yields CDR1 SGHNT and CDR2 YYREEE (reference sequence). The CDR3 nucleotides are TGTGCCAGCAGCTTGCCGGGACTAGCGGTCTCTGGGGCCAACGTCCTGACTTTC. Translated, it gives CASSLPGLAVSGANVLTF.

This clonotype occurred many times. V is TRBV4-1 and J is TRBJ2-1; 8 nucleotides agree with TRBD2. With V trimmed by 1 base and J by 5 bases, 4 bases remained unmatched. The germline V gene has CDR1 MGHRA and CDR2 YSYEKL. The CDR3 runs 15 residues. The CDR3, as DNA: TGCGCCAGCAGCCAAGGGGGCGGGAGGCACAATGAGCAGTTCTTC. Translating it yields CASSQGGGRHNEQFF.

This clonotype was picked up many times. The chain couples TRBV18 to TRBJ1-1; TRBD1 aligns across 7 bases. The germline V gene has CDR1 KGHSH and CDR2 LQKENI. The V gene end was trimmed by 3 bases and the J gene end by 5 bases; junction bases not matched to a gene: 6. The CDR3 runs 14 residues. This CDR3 is CASSPTTGDTEAFF. CDR3 coding DNA: TGTGCCAGCTCACCCACTACAGGGGATACTGAAGCTTTCTTT. Based on the CDR3 plus reference TRBV18 and TRBJ1-1, the full variable domain is NAGVMQNPRHLVRRRGQEARLRCSPMKGHSHVYWYRQLPEEGLKFMVYLQKENIIDESGMPKERFSAEFPKEGPSILRIQQVVRGDSAAYFCASSPTTGDTEAFFGQGTRLTVV.

This clonotype was counted at least ten times. The chain is built from TRBV5-1 and TRBJ2-6, with D hard to call. Germline V CDR1 and CDR2: SGHRS, YFSETQ. This CDR3 has 14 residues. V lost 5 bases and J 3 bases, leaving 9 bases between the germline ends. CDR3 amino acids: CASSRWSGANVLTF. In nucleotides, the CDR3 is TGCGCCAGCAGTCGGTGGAGTGGGGCCAACGTCCTGACTTTC.

This clonotype was seen ten or more times. J is TRBJ1-2 and V is TRBV2; 7 bases agree with TRBD1. There are 13 residues in the CDR3. J lost 5 bases, V lost 5 bases, and 5 bases had no gene match. CDR1 SNHLY and CDR2 FYNNEI come from the germline V gene. DNA of the CDR3: TGTGCCAGCAGTACCACAGGGGTATATGGCTACACCTTC. This sequence encodes CASSTTGVYGYTF. Based on the CDR3 plus reference TRBV2 and TRBJ1-2, the full variable domain is EPEVTQTPSHQVTQMGQEVILRCVPISNHLYFYWYRQILGQKVEFLVSFYNNEISEKSEIFDDQFSVERPDGSNFTLKIRSTKLEDSAMYFCASSTTGVYGYTFGSGTRLTVV.

The table lists this clonotype with many counts. This chain uses TRBV20-1 with TRBJ2-5; D may be TRBD1 (6 bases). V lost 5 bases and J 0 bases, leaving 16 bases between the germline ends. The CDR3 spans 15 residues. The germline V gene encodes CDR1 DFQATT and CDR2 SNEGSKA (reference sequence). As DNA, the CDR3 is TGCAGTGCTGGGGGACGAGGGGGTCACCAAGAGACCCAGTACTTC. The encoded protein is CSAGGRGGHQETQYF.

As DNA, the CDR3 is TGTGCCAGCAGTTTCGGCGGGAGCAATCAGCCCCAGCATTTT. This gives the protein CASSFGGSNQPQHF. J is TRBJ1-5 and V is TRBV28; unclear D gene. V dropped 3 bases and J dropped 1 base, with 7 bases sitting between them. Germline V gene lookup returns CDR1 MDHEN and CDR2 SYDVKM. This CDR3 has 14 amino acids.

This clonotype was seen ten or more times. The chain carries TRBV5-6 and TRBJ1-6, with a tentative D call TRBD1 (5 bases). The germline gives CDR1 SGHDT, CDR2 YYEEEE. V lost 1 base to trimming and J lost 4 bases, with 15 bases between them. The CDR3 is 17 residues long. The CDR3 is CASSLWNFWGYNSPLHF. In nucleotides, the CDR3 is TGTGCCAGCAGCTTGTGGAATTTTTGGGGGTATAATTCACCCCTCCACTTT. Full variable domain (outside the CDR3, taken from reference TRBV5-6 and TRBJ1-6): DAGVTQSPTHLIKTRGQQVTLRCSPKSGHDTVSWYQQALGQGPQFIFQYYEEEERQRGNFPDRFSGHQFPNYSSELNVNALLLGDSALYLCASSLWNFWGYNSPLHFGNGTRLTVT.

In this sample, this clonotype turned up a few times. The genes are TRBV18 and TRBJ1-1, with D unclear. Trimming pared 3 bases from V and 2 bases from J, leaving 13 bases between. Germline CDR1 KGHSH, CDR2 LQKENI. The CDR3 runs to 15 residues. CDR3 bases: TGTGCCAGCTCACCCCCGGTGGCGGTTAACACTGAAGCTTTCTTT. As protein: CASSPPVAVNTEAFF.

The table lists this clonotype with many counts. V is TRBV4-1 and J is TRBJ2-3, with D maybe TRBD2 (6 bases). Trimming removed 0 bases from V and 2 bases from J, with 18 bases in between. The CDR3 loop spans 18 amino acids. Germline lookup yields CDR1 MGHRA and CDR2 YSYEKL. In DNA, the CDR3 is TGCGCCAGCAGCCAAGATCGAGGGCGGGACCTTCTCACAGATACGCAGTATTTT. This encodes CASSQDRGRDLLTDTQYF.

This clonotype showed up many times. The chain uses TRBV6-1 and TRBJ1-1; tentative D call: TRBD1 (5 bases). CDR3 length: 11 residues. Trimming pared 9 bases from V and 7 bases from J, leaving 12 bases between. Germline values: CDR1 MNHNS, CDR2 SASEGT. CDR3 sequence reads: CASGRQHEAFF. In nucleotides, the CDR3 is TGTGCCAGTGGCCGACAGCATGAAGCTTTCTTT.

V is TRBV29-1 and J is TRBJ2-3; 12 bases match TRBD2. The V segment lost 4 bases and the J segment 2 bases; nucleotides outside the gene matches: 4. Germline V gene data show CDR1 as SQVTM and CDR2 as ANQGSEA. This CDR3 comprises 15 residues. CDR3 in DNA: TGCAGCGTTGTACTAGCGGGAGGTAACACAGATACGCAGTATTTT. This gives the protein CSVVLAGGNTDTQYF.

This clonotype turned up a few times. The chain is built from TRBV28 and TRBJ2-3; either TRBD1 or TRBD2 may supply D (5 bases each). Germline V CDR1 and CDR2: MDHEN, SYDVKM. The CDR3 length is 14 residues. V lost 5 bases to trimming and J lost 6 bases, with 15 bases between them. This CDR3 reads CASSAAGIADTQYF. DNA of the CDR3: TGTGCCAGCAGTGCCGCAGGGATAGCGGATACGCAGTATTTT.

This clonotype has a count of ten or more. The V and J genes are TRBV7-2 and TRBJ2-3; D is ambiguous. Between the trimmed V and J ends, which lost 1 base and 0 bases, there was a span of 5 bases. Looked up from germline, CDR1 is SGHTA and CDR2 is FQGNSA. This CDR3 is built from 14 residues. Here the CDR3 reads CASSLVGSTDTQYF. CDR3 sequence (DNA): TGTGCCAGCAGCTTAGTAGGCAGCACAGATACGCAGTATTTT.

This clonotype was seen at least ten times. The J gene is TRBJ2-7, the V gene TRBV19; no clear D. Germline CDR1 and CDR2: LNHDA and SQIVND (reference sequence). CDR3 length equals 13 residues. With 2 bases removed from V and 2 bases from J, the gap between germline ends came to 7 bases. The CDR3 coding sequence is TGTGCCAGTAGTATAACCGGGCCCTACGAGCAGTACTTC. Translation gives CASSITGPYEQYF. The full variable domain, in which reference TRBV19 and TRBJ2-7 provide the parts outside the CDR3, is DGGITQSPKYLFRKEGQNVTLSCEQNLNHDAMYWYRQDPGQGLRLIYYSQIVNDFQKGDIAEGYSVSREKKESFPLTVTSAQKNPTAFYLCASSITGPYEQYFGPGTRLTVT.